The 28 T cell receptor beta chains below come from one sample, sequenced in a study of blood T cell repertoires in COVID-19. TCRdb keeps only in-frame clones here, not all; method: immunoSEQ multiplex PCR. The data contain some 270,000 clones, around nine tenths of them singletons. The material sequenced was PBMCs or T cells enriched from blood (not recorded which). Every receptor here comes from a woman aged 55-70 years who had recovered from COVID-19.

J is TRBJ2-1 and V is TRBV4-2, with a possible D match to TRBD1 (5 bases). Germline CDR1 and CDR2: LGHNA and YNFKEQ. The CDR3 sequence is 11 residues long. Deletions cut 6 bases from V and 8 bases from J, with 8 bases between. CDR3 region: CASRKGYEQFF. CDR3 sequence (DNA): TGTGCCAGCAGGAAGGGGTATGAGCAGTTCTTC.

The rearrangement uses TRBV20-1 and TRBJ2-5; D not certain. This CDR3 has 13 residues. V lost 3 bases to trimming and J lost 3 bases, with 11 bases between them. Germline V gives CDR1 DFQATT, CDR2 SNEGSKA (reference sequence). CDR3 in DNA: TGCAGTGCTAGTACAACTAATAAAGAGACCCAGTACTTC. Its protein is CSASTTNKETQYF.

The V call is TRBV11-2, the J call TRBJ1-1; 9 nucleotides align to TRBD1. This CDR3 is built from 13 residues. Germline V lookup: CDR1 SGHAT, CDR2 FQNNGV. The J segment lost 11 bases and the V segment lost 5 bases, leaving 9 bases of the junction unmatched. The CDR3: CASSGRDRVWAFF. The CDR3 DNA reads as TGTGCCAGCAGCGGCCGGGACAGGGTATGGGCTTTCTTT.

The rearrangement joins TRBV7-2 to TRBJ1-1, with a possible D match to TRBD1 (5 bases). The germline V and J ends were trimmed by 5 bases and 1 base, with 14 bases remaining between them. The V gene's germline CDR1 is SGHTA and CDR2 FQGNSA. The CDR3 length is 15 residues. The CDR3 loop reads CASSVVGGGNTEAFF. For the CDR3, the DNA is TGTGCCAGCAGCGTAGTGGGGGGTGGGAACACTGAAGCTTTCTTT.

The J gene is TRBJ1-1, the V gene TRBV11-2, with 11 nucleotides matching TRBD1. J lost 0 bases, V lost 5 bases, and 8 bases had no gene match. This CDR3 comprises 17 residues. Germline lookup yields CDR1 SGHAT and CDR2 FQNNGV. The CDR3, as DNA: TGTGCCAGCAGCAACTGGGACAGGGGGGCTATGAACACTGAAGCTTTCTTT. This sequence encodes CASSNWDRGAMNTEAFF. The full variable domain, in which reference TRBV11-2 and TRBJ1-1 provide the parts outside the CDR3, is EAGVAQSPRYKIIEKRQSVAFWCNPISGHATLYWYQQILGQGPKLLIQFQNNGVVDDSQLPKDRFSAERLKGVDSTLKIQPAKLEDSAVYLCASSNWDRGAMNTEAFFGQGTRLTVV.

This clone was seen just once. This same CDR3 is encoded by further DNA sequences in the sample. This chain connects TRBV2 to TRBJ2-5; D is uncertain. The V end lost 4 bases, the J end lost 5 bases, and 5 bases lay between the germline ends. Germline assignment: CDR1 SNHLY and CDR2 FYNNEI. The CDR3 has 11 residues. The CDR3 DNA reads TGTGCCAGCAGTGTCGAGGAGACCCAGTACTTC. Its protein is CASSVEETQYF.

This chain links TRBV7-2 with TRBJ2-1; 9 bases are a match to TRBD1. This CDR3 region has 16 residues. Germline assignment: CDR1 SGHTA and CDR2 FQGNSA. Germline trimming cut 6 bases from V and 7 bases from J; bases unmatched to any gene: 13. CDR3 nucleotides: TGTGCCAGCAGGTTTACCGGGACAGGGCCTAATAATGAGCAGTTCTTC. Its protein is CASRFTGTGPNNEQFF.

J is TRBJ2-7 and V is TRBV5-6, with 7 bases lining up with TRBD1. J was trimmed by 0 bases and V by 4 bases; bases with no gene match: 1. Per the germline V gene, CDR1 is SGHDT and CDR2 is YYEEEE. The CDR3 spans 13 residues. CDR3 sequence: CASSGQVSYEQYF. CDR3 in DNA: TGTGCCAGCAGCGGACAGGTCTCCTACGAGCAGTACTTC.

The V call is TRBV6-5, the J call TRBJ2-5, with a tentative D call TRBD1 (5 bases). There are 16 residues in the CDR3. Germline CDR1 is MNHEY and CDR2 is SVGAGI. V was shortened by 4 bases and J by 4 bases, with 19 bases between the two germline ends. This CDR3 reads CASSFRWGAVIETQYF. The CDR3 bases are TGTGCCAGCAGTTTTAGGTGGGGCGCAGTGATAGAGACCCAGTACTTC.

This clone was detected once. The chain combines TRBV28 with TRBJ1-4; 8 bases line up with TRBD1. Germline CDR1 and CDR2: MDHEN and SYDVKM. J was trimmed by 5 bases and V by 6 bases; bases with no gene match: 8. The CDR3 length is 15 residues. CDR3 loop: CASRPGTGLNEKLFF. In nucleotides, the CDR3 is TGTGCCAGCAGACCCGGGACAGGCCTAAATGAAAAACTGTTTTTT. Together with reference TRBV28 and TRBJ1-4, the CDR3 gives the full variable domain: DVKVTQSSRYLVKRTGEKVFLECVQDMDHENMFWYRQDPGLGLRLIYFSYDVKMKEKGDIPEGYSVSREKKERFSLILESASTNQTSMYLCASRPGTGLNEKLFFGSGTQLSVL.

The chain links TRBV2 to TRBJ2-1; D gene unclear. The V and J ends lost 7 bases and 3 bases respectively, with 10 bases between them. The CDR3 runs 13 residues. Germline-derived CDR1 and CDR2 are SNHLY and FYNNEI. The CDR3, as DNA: TGTGCCAGCACTGGCGGCCTCTACAATGAGCAGTTCTTC. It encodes CASTGGLYNEQFF.

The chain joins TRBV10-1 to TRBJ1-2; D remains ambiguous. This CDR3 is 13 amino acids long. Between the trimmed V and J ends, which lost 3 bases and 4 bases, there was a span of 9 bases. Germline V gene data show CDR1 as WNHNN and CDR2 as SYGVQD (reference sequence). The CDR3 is CASSDELPYGYTF. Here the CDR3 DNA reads TGCGCCAGCAGTGACGAACTCCCCTATGGCTACACCTTC.

CDR3 protein: CASSLLGTSGDEQFF. For the CDR3, the DNA is TGCGCCAGCAGCTTGCTGGGTACTAGCGGAGATGAGCAGTTCTTC. The gene calls are TRBV5-1 and TRBJ2-1, with 8 nucleotides matching TRBD2. Germline trimming cut 1 base from V and 8 bases from J; bases unmatched to any gene: 8. This CDR3 comprises 15 residues. Germline CDR1 reads SGHRS; CDR2 reads YFSETQ.

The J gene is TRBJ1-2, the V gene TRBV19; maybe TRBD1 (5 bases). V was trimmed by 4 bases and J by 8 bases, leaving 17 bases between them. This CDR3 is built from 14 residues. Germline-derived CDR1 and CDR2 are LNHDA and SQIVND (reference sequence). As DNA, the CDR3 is TGTGCCAGTAGTAGGGATAATACAGGTTACGGCTACACCTTC. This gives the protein CASSRDNTGYGYTF.

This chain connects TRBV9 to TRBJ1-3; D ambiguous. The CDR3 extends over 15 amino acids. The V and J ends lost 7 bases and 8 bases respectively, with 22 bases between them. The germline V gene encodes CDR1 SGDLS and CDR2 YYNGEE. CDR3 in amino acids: CASALQAGLHDTIYF. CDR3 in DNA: TGTGCCAGCGCCTTGCAGGCAGGCCTCCACGACACCATATATTTT. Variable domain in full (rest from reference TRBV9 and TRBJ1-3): DSGVTQTPKHLITATGQRVTLRCSPRSGDLSVYWYQQSLDQGLQFLIQYYNGEERAKGNILERFSAQQFPDLHSELNLSSLELGDSALYFCASALQAGLHDTIYFGEGSWLTVV.

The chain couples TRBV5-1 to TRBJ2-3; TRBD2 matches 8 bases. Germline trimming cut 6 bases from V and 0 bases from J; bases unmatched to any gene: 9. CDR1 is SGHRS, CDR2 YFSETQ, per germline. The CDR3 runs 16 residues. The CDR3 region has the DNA TGCGCCAGCAACCGATTAGCGGGGACTAGCACAGATACGCAGTATTTT. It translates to CASNRLAGTSTDTQYF. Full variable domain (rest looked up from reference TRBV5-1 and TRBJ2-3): KAGVTQTPRYLIKTRGQQVTLSCSPISGHRSVSWYQQTPGQGLQFLFEYFSETQRNKGNFPGRFSGRQFSNSRSEMNVSTLELGDSALYLCASNRLAGTSTDTQYFGPGTRLTVL.

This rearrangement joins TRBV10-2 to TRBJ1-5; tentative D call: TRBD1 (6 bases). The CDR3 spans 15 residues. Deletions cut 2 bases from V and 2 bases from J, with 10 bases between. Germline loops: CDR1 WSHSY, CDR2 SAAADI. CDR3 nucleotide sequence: TGCGCCAGCAGTGAGGCAGGGGCCCGCAATCAGCCCCAGCATTTT. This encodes CASSEAGARNQPQHF.

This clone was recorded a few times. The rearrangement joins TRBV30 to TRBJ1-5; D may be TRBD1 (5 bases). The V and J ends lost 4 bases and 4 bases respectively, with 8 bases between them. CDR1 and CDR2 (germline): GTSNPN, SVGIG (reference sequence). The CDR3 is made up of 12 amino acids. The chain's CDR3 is CAWTQGNQPQHF. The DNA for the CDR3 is TGTGCCTGGACTCAGGGTAATCAGCCCCAGCATTTT.

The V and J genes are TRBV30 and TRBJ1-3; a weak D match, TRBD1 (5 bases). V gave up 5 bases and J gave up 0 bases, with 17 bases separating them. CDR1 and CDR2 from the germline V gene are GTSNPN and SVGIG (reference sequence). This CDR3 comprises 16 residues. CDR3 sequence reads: CAWHQGPTFSGNTIYF. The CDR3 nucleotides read TGTGCCTGGCACCAGGGCCCTACGTTCTCTGGAAACACCATATATTTT.

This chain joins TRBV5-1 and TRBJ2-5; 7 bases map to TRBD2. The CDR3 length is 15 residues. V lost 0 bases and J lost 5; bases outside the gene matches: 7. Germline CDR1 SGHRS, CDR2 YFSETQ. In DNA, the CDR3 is TGCGCCAGCAGCTTGGAAGGGGCGGGGGTCGAGACCCAGTACTTC. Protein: CASSLEGAGVETQYF.

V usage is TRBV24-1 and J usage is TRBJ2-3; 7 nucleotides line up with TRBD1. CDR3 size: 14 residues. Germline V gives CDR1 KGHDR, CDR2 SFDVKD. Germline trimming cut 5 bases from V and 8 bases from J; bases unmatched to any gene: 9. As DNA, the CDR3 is TGTGCCACCAGTGCGAGGGGGCTAGTATTTACGCAGTATTTT. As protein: CATSARGLVFTQYF.

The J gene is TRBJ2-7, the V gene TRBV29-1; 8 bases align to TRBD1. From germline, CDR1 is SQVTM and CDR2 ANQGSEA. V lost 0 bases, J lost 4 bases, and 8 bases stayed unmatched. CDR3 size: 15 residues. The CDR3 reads CSVEDQGTGPYEQYF. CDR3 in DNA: TGCAGCGTTGAAGACCAAGGGACAGGACCGTACGAGCAGTACTTC.

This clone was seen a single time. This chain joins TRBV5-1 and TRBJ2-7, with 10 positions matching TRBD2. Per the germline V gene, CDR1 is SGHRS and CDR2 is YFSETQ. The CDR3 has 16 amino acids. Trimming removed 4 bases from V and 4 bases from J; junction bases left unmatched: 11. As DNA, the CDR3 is TGCGCCAGCAGCGAACTCGGACTAGCGGCGAATTACGAGCAGTACTTC. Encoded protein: CASSELGLAANYEQYF.

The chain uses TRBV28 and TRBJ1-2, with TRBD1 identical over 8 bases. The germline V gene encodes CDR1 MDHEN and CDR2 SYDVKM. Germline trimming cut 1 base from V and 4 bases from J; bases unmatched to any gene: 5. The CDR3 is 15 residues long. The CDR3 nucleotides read TGTGCCAGCAGTTTATCAGGGGGCTATGGCTATGGCTACACCTTC. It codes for CASSLSGGYGYGYTF.

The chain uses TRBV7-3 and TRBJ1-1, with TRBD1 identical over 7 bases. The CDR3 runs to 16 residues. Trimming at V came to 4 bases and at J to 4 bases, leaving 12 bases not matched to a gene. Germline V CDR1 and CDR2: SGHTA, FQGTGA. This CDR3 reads CASSYQPAQGSTEAFF. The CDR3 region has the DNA TGTGCCAGCAGCTACCAACCAGCACAGGGGAGCACTGAAGCTTTCTTT.

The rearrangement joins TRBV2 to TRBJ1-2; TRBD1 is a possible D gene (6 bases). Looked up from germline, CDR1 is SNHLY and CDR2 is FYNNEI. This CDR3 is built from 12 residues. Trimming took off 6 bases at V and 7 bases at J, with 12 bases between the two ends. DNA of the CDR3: TGTGCCAGCAGGCTACAGGGTTTTGGCTACACCTTC. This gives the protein CASRLQGFGYTF.

Here the CDR3 DNA reads TGCAGCGTCAGGGGTTTGGACACCATATATTTT. Protein product: CSVRGLDTIYF. The chain couples TRBV29-1 to TRBJ1-3, with D possibly being TRBD1 (6 bases). Trimming removed 6 bases from V and 8 bases from J, with 11 bases in between. This CDR3 is built from 11 residues. CDR1 is SQVTM, CDR2 ANQGSEA, per germline.

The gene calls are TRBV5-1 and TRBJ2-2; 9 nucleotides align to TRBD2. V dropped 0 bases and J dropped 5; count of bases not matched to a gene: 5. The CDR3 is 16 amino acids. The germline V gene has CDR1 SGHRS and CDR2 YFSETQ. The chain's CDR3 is CASSLDPRGGTGELFF. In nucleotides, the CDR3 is TGCGCCAGCAGCTTGGATCCGCGGGGGGGAACCGGGGAGCTGTTTTTT.